The 27 T cell receptor beta chains below all came from one sample that was sequenced in a study of T cells in Graves' hyperthyroidism and ophthalmopathy. RNA transcripts served as the template for amplifying TCR beta CDR3 regions. The HTBI primer set served for first-round RT-PCR of the TCR CDR3. Each CDR3 protein gets one entry after TCRdb re-called the multiplex PCR reads with MiXCR. The sample contains approximately 400,000 distinct CDR3 sequences, 11% to 15% of which appear only once. Material for sequencing was blood. The receptors shown here come from a woman aged 60-70 years with Graves' hyperthyroidism.

In this sample, this clonotype turned up many times. The chain joins TRBV7-3 to TRBJ2-7; unclear D gene. The V end lost 1 base, the J end lost 6 bases, and 7 bases lay between the germline ends. The CDR3 is 12 residues long. CDR1 is SGHTA, CDR2 FQGTGA, per germline. CDR3 coding DNA: TGTGCCAGCAGCTTAAATCCGAGCGAGCAGTACTTC. This codes for CASSLNPSEQYF.

About this clonotype itself: Given a much more abundant clone one base away, this may be a read error. The rearrangement uses TRBV3-1 and TRBJ2-5; TRBD2 agrees at 14 bases. In germline, CDR1 is LGHDT, CDR2 YNNKEL (reference sequence). CDR3 size: 16 residues. The CDR3 DNA reads TGTGTCAGCAGCCAAGATAAAGGACTAGCGGGGGGGACCCAGTACTTC. Translating it yields CVSSQDKGLAGGTQYF.

This clonotype was detected a few times. The rearrangement uses TRBV14 and TRBJ2-1; no definite D call. The CDR3 covers 13 residues. Germline CDR1 SGHDN, CDR2 FVKESK. V lost 4 bases and J lost 5, with 9 bases in between. The CDR3 sequence is CASSLYSNNEQFF. The CDR3 DNA follows: TGTGCCAGCAGCCTATACAGTAACAATGAGCAGTTCTTC.

This clonotype was found a few times. The chain joins TRBV19 to TRBJ2-2, with 7 bases matching TRBD2. This CDR3 spans 14 amino acids. CDR1 and CDR2 from the germline V gene are LNHDA and SQIVND (reference sequence). The V segment lost 4 bases and the J segment 3 bases; nucleotides outside the gene matches: 2. This CDR3 reads CASSRGRDTGELFF. The CDR3 nucleotides are TGTGCCAGTAGTAGGGGGAGGGACACCGGGGAGCTGTTTTTT.

This clonotype showed up many times. This sequence joins TRBV7-3 and TRBJ2-1, with D unclear. The CDR3 consists of 13 residues. Trimming took off 4 bases at V and 6 bases at J, with 10 bases between the two ends. Germline loops: CDR1 SGHTA, CDR2 FQGTGA. The DNA for the CDR3 is TGTGCCAGCAGCTCGCCCGGATCCAATGAGCAGTTCTTC. Protein sequence: CASSSPGSNEQFF. Based on the CDR3 plus reference TRBV7-3 and TRBJ2-1, the full variable domain is GAGVSQTPSNKVTEKGKYVELRCDPISGHTALYWYRQSLGQGPEFLIYFQGTGAADDSGLPNDRFFAVRPEGSVSTLKIQRTERGDSAVYLCASSSPGSNEQFFGPGTRLTVL.

The chain joins TRBV6-1 to TRBJ2-1; TRBD1 is a possible D gene (8 bases). V was trimmed by 5 bases and J by 10 bases, leaving 15 bases between them. CDR1 MNHNS and CDR2 SASEGT come from the germline V gene. The CDR3 has 13 amino acids. The DNA of the CDR3 is TGTGCCAGCAGTTTATACAGGGGGGGCGAGCAGTTCTTC. It is translated as CASSLYRGGEQFF.

This CDR3 is CASSKGSENTEAFF. CDR3 DNA: TGCGCCAGCAGCAAGGGATCTGAAAACACTGAAGCTTTCTTT. This chain connects TRBV5-1 to TRBJ1-1; D gene uncertain. Germline-derived CDR1 and CDR2 are SGHRS and YFSETQ. Trimming left V 4 bases short and J 2 bases short, with 12 bases between. This CDR3 contains 14 residues.

This clonotype has a count of ten or more. V and J are TRBV4-2 and TRBJ2-7, with TRBD2 identical over 10 bases. The germline V gene encodes CDR1 LGHNA and CDR2 YNFKEQ. After removal of 1 base from V and 6 bases from J, the junction contained 12 bases not matched to a gene. The length of the CDR3 is 17 residues. The CDR3 here is CASSQVIAGGRGVEQYF. CDR3 coding DNA: TGTGCCAGCAGCCAAGTCATAGCGGGAGGTAGAGGGGTCGAGCAGTACTTC.

The sample holds a few counts of this clonotype. The chain has TRBV5-4 and TRBJ2-5; the D gene is possibly TRBD2 (5 bases). This CDR3 has 13 residues. Germline V gene sequence: CDR1 SGHNT, CDR2 YYREEE (reference sequence). With 1 base removed from V and 3 bases from J, the gap between germline ends came to 7 bases. This chain's CDR3 is CASSLLREETQYF. In DNA, the CDR3 is TGTGCCAGCAGCTTGTTGAGGGAAGAGACCCAGTACTTC.

In this sample, this clonotype turned up many times. V gene TRBV2 combines with J gene TRBJ1-5; 7 positions match TRBD1. Germline-derived CDR1 and CDR2 are SNHLY and FYNNEI. The V and J ends lost 6 bases and 9 bases, in that order; junction bases with no gene match: 11. CDR3 length: 14 amino acids. As DNA, the CDR3 is TGTGCCAGCAGAGCCCCGACAGGGTGGGGGCCCCAGCATTTT. It codes for CASRAPTGWGPQHF.

This clonotype was counted only a few times. One end of the junction is discordant with germline, which a read error may explain. The CDR3 spells CASSYENIGELFF. As DNA, the CDR3 is TGTGCCAGCAGTTACGAAAACATCGGGGAGCTGTTTTTT. The rearrangement joins TRBV6-5 to TRBJ2-2, with unresolved D. This CDR3 has 13 amino acids. The germline CDR1 and CDR2 sequences are MNHEY and SVGAGI.

This clonotype was picked up many times. This rearrangement joins TRBV27 to TRBJ2-7; 8 bases align to TRBD2. The V gene end was trimmed by 8 bases and the J gene end by 2 bases; junction bases not matched to a gene: 14. CDR3 length equals 16 residues. Looked up from germline, CDR1 is MNHEY and CDR2 is SMNVEV (reference sequence). The CDR3 DNA is TGTGCCAGCCGTAGCGGGGCAACGGACAGTACCTACGAGCAGTACTTC. Encoded protein: CASRSGATDSTYEQYF.

This clonotype was observed a few times. The rearrangement uses TRBV5-5 and TRBJ2-3; 9 positions match TRBD2. The CDR3 is 16 residues long. Germline V gene data show CDR1 as SGHKS and CDR2 as YYEKEE (reference sequence). V lost 0 bases, J lost 2 bases, and 4 bases stayed unmatched. The CDR3 region is CASSLGSGSHTDTQYF. CDR3 nucleotides: TGTGCCAGCAGCTTGGGTAGCGGGAGTCACACAGATACGCAGTATTTT.

This clonotype occurred a few times. V gene TRBV6-1 combines with J gene TRBJ2-7; D is perhaps TRBD1 or TRBD2 (5 bases each). Trimming shortened V by 4 bases and J by 3 bases, and 22 bases separated the two germline ends. Germline V CDR1 and CDR2: MNHNS, SASEGT. The CDR3 consists of 17 residues. The CDR3 DNA reads TGTGCCAGCAGTGCTTTTTCGGGACGGCTGGTGAACTACGAGCAGTACTTC. Encoded protein: CASSAFSGRLVNYEQYF.

This clonotype came up many times. V gene TRBV3-1 combines with J gene TRBJ2-3; D gene unclear. The V end was cut by 3 bases, the J end by 4 bases, with 8 bases between. The germline V gene encodes CDR1 LGHDT and CDR2 YNNKEL (reference sequence). The CDR3 has 13 residues. CDR3 nucleotides: TGTGCCAGCAGCCAGTCGGTGGCAGATACGCAGTATTTT. Translated, it gives CASSQSVADTQYF.

This clonotype was observed many times. The chain links TRBV20-1 to TRBJ2-1; D unclear. The CDR3 extends over 13 amino acids. V was shortened by 1 base and J by 2 bases, with 6 bases between the two germline ends. CDR1 and CDR2 from the germline V gene are DFQATT and SNEGSKA (reference sequence). The CDR3 spells CSARAGTYNEQFF. CDR3 in DNA: TGCAGTGCTAGAGCTGGGACCTACAATGAGCAGTTCTTC.

This clonotype was observed at least ten times. The chain carries TRBV5-1 and TRBJ2-7; no definite D call. V lost 0 bases, J lost 5 bases, and 6 bases lay in between. This CDR3 has 12 amino acids. Germline V CDR1 and CDR2: SGHRS, YFSETQ. The CDR3 coding sequence is TGCGCCAGCAGCTTGGGAACCCACGAGCAGTACTTC. It translates to CASSLGTHEQYF.

This chain joins TRBV6-1 and TRBJ2-7, with a weak D call TRBD1 (6 bases). The CDR3 runs 13 residues. Germline V CDR1 and CDR2: MNHNS, SASEGT. V was trimmed by 6 bases and J by 2 bases, leaving 11 bases between them. CDR3 sequence: CASRGAETYEQYF. The CDR3 DNA reads TGTGCCAGCAGGGGGGCTGAGACCTACGAGCAGTACTTC.

This clonotype was counted ten times or more. V and J are TRBV7-2 and TRBJ2-3; 12 bases are shared with TRBD1. Trimming removed 4 bases from V and 4 bases from J; junction bases left unmatched: 3. Germline values: CDR1 SGHTA, CDR2 FQGNSA. CDR3 length: 15 residues. CDR3 bases: TGTGCCAGCAGCTGGGGACAGGGGGCCGCAGATACGCAGTATTTT. This sequence encodes CASSWGQGAADTQYF. Full variable domain (outside the CDR3, taken from reference TRBV7-2 and TRBJ2-3): GAGVSQSPSNKVTEKGKDVELRCDPISGHTALYWYRQSLGQGLEFLIYFQGNSAPDKSGLPSDRFSAERTGGSVSTLTIQRTQQEDSAVYLCASSWGQGAADTQYFGPGTRLTVL.

This chain connects TRBV28 to TRBJ1-1; D possibly corresponds to TRBD1 (5 bases). V was pared by 7 bases and J by 9 bases, with 18 bases between. The CDR3 length is 13 residues. CDR1 MDHEN and CDR2 SYDVKM come from the germline V gene. The CDR3 sequence: CASTLPPGGKAFF. CDR3 nucleotide sequence: TGTGCCAGCACCCTACCCCCCGGGGGGAAAGCTTTCTTT.

This clonotype was counted many times. J is TRBJ1-4 and V is TRBV11-2, with 7 bases identical to TRBD1. The CDR3 spans 15 residues. The germline V gene encodes CDR1 SGHAT and CDR2 FQNNGV. Germline trimming cut 5 bases from V and 7 bases from J; bases unmatched to any gene: 10. This chain's CDR3 is CASSIRGRGIEKLFF. The DNA of the CDR3 is TGTGCCAGCAGCATAAGGGGGCGCGGGATTGAAAAACTGTTTTTT.

The rearrangement uses TRBV10-3 and TRBJ2-5; D may be TRBD1 (5 bases). Germline CDR1 is ENHRY and CDR2 is SYGVKD. The CDR3 runs to 14 residues. V was trimmed by 5 bases and J by 1 base, leaving 11 bases between them. CDR3 sequence reads: CAISRDSPQETQYF. The CDR3 DNA follows: TGTGCCATCAGTCGCGACAGCCCCCAAGAGACCCAGTACTTC.

This clonotype was seen at least ten times. The genes are TRBV20-1 and TRBJ2-1, with a tentative D call TRBD2 (6 bases). V was pared by 1 base and J by 5 bases, with 6 bases between. The CDR3 loop spans 12 amino acids. Germline V gene sequence: CDR1 DFQATT, CDR2 SNEGSKA (reference sequence). This CDR3 reads CSARGGDNEQFF. As DNA, the CDR3 is TGCAGTGCTAGAGGGGGGGACAATGAGCAGTTCTTC.

The chain links TRBV19 to TRBJ2-7; 7 bases are a match to TRBD2. The CDR3 is 15 residues long. Trimming at V came to 7 bases and at J to 3 bases, leaving 12 bases not matched to a gene. Germline V gene lookup returns CDR1 LNHDA and CDR2 SQIVND (reference sequence). The DNA of the CDR3 is TGTGCCAGTACCCAAGGCACGGGACTACTCTACGAGCAGTACTTC. Its translation is CASTQGTGLLYEQYF.

The rearrangement links TRBV27 to TRBJ1-4; D unclear. Trimming cost V 6 bases and J 8 bases, with 13 bases left between them. The CDR3 sequence is 13 residues long. Germline CDR1 and CDR2: MNHEY and SMNVEV (reference sequence). The CDR3 loop is CASRAGREEKLFF. The CDR3 coding sequence is TGTGCCAGCAGAGCTGGGAGGGAAGAAAAACTGTTTTTT.

This clonotype showed up many times. The genes are TRBV5-5 and TRBJ2-1; 7 nucleotides line up with TRBD1. Germline values: CDR1 SGHKS, CDR2 YYEKEE (reference sequence). V shed 4 bases and J 8 bases; nucleotides not matched to a gene: 9. The CDR3 has 14 amino acids. This chain's CDR3 is CASSRIEGAYEQFF. The DNA for the CDR3 is TGTGCCAGCAGCCGCATAGAGGGGGCCTATGAGCAGTTCTTC.

In this sample, this clonotype turned up a few times. The chain joins TRBV20-1 to TRBJ2-1; TRBD2 agrees at 11 bases. The CDR3 length is 14 residues. Trimming cost V 6 bases and J 6 bases; bases outside gene matches: 7. Germline assignment: CDR1 DFQATT and CDR2 SNEGSKA (reference sequence). The CDR3 coding sequence is TGCAGTGCCACACTAGCGGGAGTCGGCAATGAGCAGTTCTTC. Translating it yields CSATLAGVGNEQFF.